This TCR beta chain was observed in a study of OX40 agonist ivuxolimab in advanced cancers. TCRdb's table, derived via immunoSEQ multiplex PCR, lists solely in-frame clones and lacks some. Among just over 80,000 clones, about 88% were seen once, and the ten largest hold around 0.78%. With 6 bases clipped from V and 9 bases from J, the junction kept 6 bases outside the gene matches. Germline CDR1 SNHLY, CDR2 FYNNEI. This CDR3 has 15 residues. The TCR comes from an adult with an advanced solid tumor such as melanoma, head and neck, liver or kidney cancer. The material sequenced was CD4+ or CD8+ T cells sorted from blood, taken in a trial of the OX40 agonist ivuxolimab. The chain joins TRBV2 to TRBJ1-6; 12 positions agree with TRBD1. The DNA for the CDR3 is TGTGCCAGCAGGGGGACAGGGGGCGAACGTTCACCCCTCCACTTT. Translation: CASRGTGGERSPLHF.